The entry below describes one T cell receptor beta chain. The data belong to a study of CD8+ T cells in alopecia areata. Treatment: oral pan-JAK inhibitor, 5-10 mg twice daily. Germline V gives CDR1 SGHRS, CDR2 YFSETQ. The CDR3 spans 18 residues. V shed 0 bases, J shed 8 bases, and the junction held 14 bases outside the gene matches. Extracted RNA was reverse transcribed, and the resulting cDNA served as sequencing template. The protocol was immunoSEQ multiplex PCR, while the TCRdb copy is restricted to in-frame clones and leaves out a portion. The repertoire holds about 190,000 clones, with about 60% as singletons.

This sequence was found in a human donor with alopecia areata. The chain links TRBV5-1 to TRBJ2-1, with 10 bases identical to TRBD2. This sample comprised CD8+ T cells sorted from blood, obtained at week 24, from a patient treated with tofacitinib. In nucleotides, the CDR3 is TGCGCCAGCAGCTTGGAGGCGGTCCGAGCGGGGGGGCTCTATGAGCAGTTCTTC. Translated, it gives CASSLEAVRAGGLYEQFF.